Described below is a single T cell receptor (beta chain) sequence and its context. Its cognate antigen is unknown. The CDR3 covers 15 residues. The germline gives CDR1 MDHEN, CDR2 SYDVKM. J was trimmed by 3 bases and V by 1 base; bases with no gene match: 6. This sample was included in a study of T-cell reconstitution after alpha-beta-depleted transplantation in children. The study, taken as a whole, reports: Surviving recipient cells, namely T cells and thymic progenitors, were the source of high day-60 TCRbeta diversity in some patients. About two months after transplant, alpha-beta T cells reportedly came from several hundred expanded graft clones. T cells produced anew were the main source of T-cell counts and diversity one year after transplant.

Unique molecular identifiers were incorporated during preparation of the TCRbeta library. TCRdb re-called the PCR reads with MiXCR, one entry per CDR3 protein. The data contain 350,000 to 500,000 distinct CDR3 sequences, roughly 44% of them singletons. The rearrangement uses TRBV28 and TRBJ2-7; 7 bases fit TRBD2. The sequence came from a girl aged 2 to 9 with aplastic anemia, due to receive a stem cell transplant. The sequences come from PBMCs, collected before TCRalphabeta/CD19-depleted stem cell transplant. CDR3 DNA: TGTGCCAGCAGTTTATCCCAGCGGGATTTCTACGAGCAGTACTTC. It is translated as CASSLSQRDFYEQYF. The whole variable domain, filled in from reference TRBV28 and TRBJ2-7, reads DVKVTQSSRYLVKRTGEKVFLECVQDMDHENMFWYRQDPGLGLRLIYFSYDVKMKEKGDIPEGYSVSREKKERFSLILESASTNQTSMYLCASSLSQRDFYEQYFGPGTRLTVT.